The 12 T cell receptor beta chains listed next were all sequenced from one sample in a study of cytomegalovirus exposure and HLA in healthy donors. Use of 60 Vbeta and 13 Jbeta primers characterized the PCR. The protocol was immunoSEQ multiplex PCR, while the TCRdb copy is restricted to in-frame clones and leaves out a portion. The repertoire holds more than 95,000 clones, 15% to 20% seen once, with about 3% in the top ten. Sequenced sample: PBMCs. These receptors came from a female donor in good health and CMV-seropositive.

This rearrangement joins TRBV5-1 to TRBJ2-5; TRBD1 matches 9 bases. Trimming cost V 2 bases and J 4 bases; bases outside gene matches: 6. The CDR3 covers 15 residues. Per germline, CDR1 SGHRS and CDR2 YFSETQ. CDR3 sequence (DNA): TGCGCCAGCAGCTTTGGACAGGGGTTGAGAGAGACCCAGTACTTC. This translates into CASSFGQGLRETQYF.

A word on this clone: The junction departs from germline at one end; a sequencing error may be responsible. The chain uses TRBV4-1 and TRBJ1-5, with D uncertain. In germline, CDR1 is MGHRA, CDR2 YSYEKL. The CDR3 contains 13 residues. The CDR3 protein is CASGQDPVQPQHF. DNA for the CDR3: TGCGCCAGCGGCCAAGATCCGGTTCAGCCCCAGCATTTT.

This clone appeared a few times. The chain carries TRBV27 and TRBJ2-1; the match to TRBD2 covers 12 bases. Germline values: CDR1 MNHEY, CDR2 SMNVEV (reference sequence). V was clipped by 5 bases and J by 6 bases; unmatched bases: 8. The CDR3 covers 16 residues. The CDR3 loop is CASSPIASGGANEQFF. The CDR3 nucleotides are TGTGCCAGCAGTCCTATAGCTAGCGGGGGGGCCAATGAGCAGTTCTTC.

This clone was seen a handful of times. The rearrangement uses TRBV5-1 and TRBJ1-1; 9 bases are shared with TRBD1. CDR3 size: 16 residues. The V gene end was trimmed by 4 bases and the J gene end by 1 base; junction bases not matched to a gene: 8. Per germline, CDR1 SGHRS and CDR2 YFSETQ. CDR3 in DNA: TGCGCCAGCAGCATAGTTACAGGGGGCGCGAACACTGAAGCTTTCTTT. It codes for CASSIVTGGANTEAFF.

This clone was seen a few times. V usage is TRBV25-1 and J usage is TRBJ2-1; 12 positions match TRBD2. There are 15 residues in the CDR3. Germline V gives CDR1 MGHDK, CDR2 SYGVNS. Trimming cost V 3 bases and J 10 bases; bases outside gene matches: 7. DNA of the CDR3: TGTGCCAGCAGTGATTTGGCTAGCGGGAGGGAAGAGCAGTTCTTC. It specifies CASSDLASGREEQFF.

In its sample, this clone was seen a few times. The CDR3, as DNA: TGTGCCAGCCGGGGGGGGTACAATGAGCAGTTCTTC. Its protein is CASRGGYNEQFF. The chain carries TRBV7-9 and TRBJ2-1; 8 bases match TRBD2. From germline, CDR1 is SEHNR and CDR2 FQNEAQ (reference sequence). The V and J ends lost 8 bases and 4 bases, in that order; junction bases with no gene match: 1. The CDR3 sequence is 12 residues long.

CDR3 in DNA: TGTGCCAGCTCACTGACAGATAATCAGCCCCAGCATTTT. It yields the protein CASSLTDNQPQHF. The V and J genes are TRBV18 and TRBJ1-5; tentatively, D is TRBD1 (5 bases). Between the trimmed V and J ends, which lost 4 bases and 4 bases, there was a span of 8 bases. The CDR3 runs 13 residues. Germline V gene data show CDR1 as KGHSH and CDR2 as LQKENI.

The J gene is TRBJ2-7, the V gene TRBV4-3, with 8 positions matching TRBD1. This CDR3 region has 20 residues. With 0 bases clipped from V and 4 bases from J, the junction kept 20 bases outside the gene matches. CDR1 is LGHNA, CDR2 YSLEER, per germline. Here the CDR3 DNA reads TGCGCCAGCAGCCAAGAAGAGGTGTTGCAGGGGGCAAGGAGTTTGTACGAGCAGTACTTC. Protein: CASSQEEVLQGARSLYEQYF.

This clone occurred a few times. The J gene is TRBJ1-1, the V gene TRBV29-1; possible D gene TRBD1, 6 bases. CDR1 is SQVTM and CDR2 is ANQGSEA in the germline V gene. This CDR3 is 13 amino acids long. The V end lost 6 bases, the J end lost 4 bases, and 15 bases lay between the germline ends. This CDR3 is CSVGRDIPTEAFF. CDR3 nucleotide sequence: TGCAGCGTGGGCCGGGACATTCCCACTGAAGCTTTCTTT.

This clone was recorded a few times. The V gene is TRBV5-1, the J gene TRBJ2-7; D is unclear. The CDR3 has 13 amino acids. V lost 2 bases to trimming and J lost 4 bases, with 10 bases between them. Germline V lookup: CDR1 SGHRS, CDR2 YFSETQ. The CDR3 sequence: CASSFLPQYEQYF. The DNA of the CDR3 is TGCGCCAGCAGCTTTTTACCGCAGTACGAGCAGTACTTC.

V gene TRBV7-9 combines with J gene TRBJ1-2; TRBD1 aligns across 7 bases. The CDR3 length is 12 residues. Germline V gene data show CDR1 as SEHNR and CDR2 as FQNEAQ (reference sequence). Trimming removed 4 bases from V and 8 bases from J; junction bases left unmatched: 4. CDR3 loop: CASSSGQNGYTF. For the CDR3, the DNA is TGTGCCAGCAGCTCGGGACAGAACGGCTACACCTTC.

The gene calls are TRBV6-5 and TRBJ2-7; 8 bases are a match to TRBD1. The germline V gene encodes CDR1 MNHEY and CDR2 SVGAGI. The CDR3 totals 11 residues. V trimming: 2 bases; J trimming: 10 bases; junction bases outside the gene matches: 1. The CDR3 bases are TGTGCCAGCAGTTACGGACAGGGACAGTACTTC. This encodes CASSYGQGQYF.